This T cell receptor beta chain was sequenced during a study of cytomegalovirus exposure and HLA in healthy donors. Germline loops: CDR1 SQVTM, CDR2 ANQGSEA. This CDR3 region has 14 residues. Unrecorded immune exposures were likely, despite nominal health at sampling. Study-wide findings and caveats: It emerged from a later analysis that several of the most significant clusters appeared to be linked to common viral pathogens. Several V segments, TRBV6-2 and TRBV6-3 among them, could not be told apart and were dropped. In an earlier analysis, about 87% or about 30%: the productive usage of most TCR beta V segments.

PCR was performed using 60 Vbeta and 13 Jbeta primers. Some clones are missing from TCRdb's copy, which holds only in-frame ones; the method was immunoSEQ multiplex PCR. The data contain over 85,000 clones, about 66% of them singletons. About this clone itself: The antigen is undetermined.

The TCR originated in a man under 40 in good health and CMV-seronegative. The genes are TRBV29-1 and TRBJ2-1, with 10 bases identical to TRBD2. Sample: PBMCs. The CDR3 nucleotides are TGCAGTGCCTATCAGAGCGGGGGGGCCAATGAGCAGTTCTTC. Amino acids: CSAYQSGGANEQFF.